This paragraph covers one T cell receptor beta chain sequence. What it binds is not known. Treatment of the sample: over 15 received Ad26.COV2.S at low or high dose, single or two shots; a few received placebo; per-sample allocation not given. Specimens were obtained on day 63 following the first vaccine or placebo injection. An Ad26 vector that expressed Wuhan-strain SARS-CoV-2 spike constituted the vaccine. The data stem from a study of Ad26.COV2.S vaccination and SARS-CoV-2 variants. Study in general: Donor allocation was to the COV1001 Ad26.COV2.S trial arm.

Sequencing used immunoSEQ multiplex PCR; TCRdb keeps in-frame clones, though not all of them. In the table there are 300,000 to 400,000 clones, 70% to 90% of which are singletons. Germline V CDR1 and CDR2: LNHDA, SQIVND (reference sequence). The ends lost 5 bases at V and 7 bases at J; junction bases unmatched: 11. There are 15 residues in the CDR3. Overall study results and limits: Placebo recipients showed lower spike-specific TCR breadth than vaccinees.

The sample here was peripheral blood, taken in a trial of Ad26.COV2.S vaccine versus placebo. The rearrangement joins TRBV19 to TRBJ1-5; 7 positions agree with TRBD1. This receptor was taken from a person between 18 and 65 years old who received the Ad26.COV2.S COVID-19 vaccine or a placebo. In nucleotides, the CDR3 is TGTGCCAGTAGTGCCAGGGGGGATTGGGGGCAGCCCCAGCATTTT. Its protein product is CASSARGDWGQPQHF.